A single sample gave rise to the 6 T cell receptor beta chains below, sequenced in a study of blood T cell repertoires in COVID-19 (TCRdb year 2020). Libraries were built with the immunoSEQ multiplex PCR assay. This immuneACCESS table, as held by TCRdb, lists in-frame sequences with V and J called but not all clones. Of the missing ones, under half trace to an unresolved V gene in checked studies; the others have no known cause. A total of approximately 300,000 clones appear in this sample, around 90% of them only once. Jointly, the top ten make up roughly 1% of the sample. Source material: peripheral blood. The origin of the receptors is a woman in her 40s with COVID-19, enrolled during active disease.

The rearrangement uses TRBV4-3 and TRBJ2-3; D not certain. The CDR3 runs to 14 residues. The germline gives CDR1 LGHNA, CDR2 YSLEER. V lost 0 bases, J lost 3 bases, and 7 bases lay in between. The CDR3 sequence is CASSQDVATDTQYF. In nucleotides, the CDR3 is TGCGCCAGCAGCCAAGATGTGGCTACAGATACGCAGTATTTT.

The chain has TRBV3-1 (or the pseudogene TRBV3-2) and TRBJ2-3, with 11 bases matching TRBD2. The length of the CDR3 is 18 residues. The J segment lost 3 bases and the V segment lost 0 bases, leaving 8 bases of the junction unmatched. Germline CDR1 LGHDT, CDR2 YNNKEL (reference sequence). CDR3 protein: CASSQDSLLAGETDTQYF. CDR3 sequence (DNA): TGTGCCAGCAGCCAAGATTCCCTACTAGCGGGGGAAACAGATACGCAGTATTTT.

This clone was found a few times. The chain carries TRBV6-5 and TRBJ2-7; 7 positions agree with TRBD1. Losses at the gene ends were 6 bases for V and 5 bases for J; bases not matched to a gene: 10. CDR1 and CDR2 from the germline V gene are MNHEY and SVGAGI. The CDR3 sequence is 14 residues long. This chain's CDR3 is CASRPRDRGHEQYF. The CDR3 bases are TGTGCCAGCAGACCCCGGGACAGAGGCCACGAGCAGTACTTC.

The chain links TRBV18 to TRBJ2-1; the D gene is possibly TRBD2 (6 bases). The germline V gene has CDR1 KGHSH and CDR2 LQKENI. CDR3 length equals 16 residues. Trimming cost V 1 base and J 0 bases, with 10 bases left between them. CDR3 sequence: CASSPLADDSYNEQFF. The CDR3 DNA reads TGTGCCAGCTCACCACTAGCGGACGACTCCTACAATGAGCAGTTCTTC.

The chain recombines TRBV5-1 with TRBJ1-6; TRBD1 aligns across 7 bases. CDR3 length: 16 residues. Germline trimming cut 4 bases from V and 4 bases from J; bases unmatched to any gene: 8. CDR1 and CDR2 from the germline V gene are SGHRS and YFSETQ. In nucleotides, the CDR3 is TGCGCCAGCAGCGGGCAGGGGGAGCCTTATAATTCACCCCTCCACTTT. It codes for CASSGQGEPYNSPLHF.

The chain recombines TRBV7-3 with TRBJ1-1, with 7 bases lining up with TRBD1. Per germline, CDR1 SGHTA and CDR2 FQGTGA. This CDR3 is built from 14 residues. J gave up 1 base and V 4 bases, and 3 bases lay outside the gene matches. The CDR3 bases are TGTGCCAGCAGCTCACAGGGGACGAACACTGAAGCTTTCTTT. It specifies CASSSQGTNTEAFF.